This record covers a single T cell receptor beta chain. The CDR3 sequence is 17 residues long. Germline V CDR1 and CDR2: SGHNT, YYREEE (reference sequence). J lost 7 bases, V lost 0 bases, and 11 bases had no gene match. This sample stems from a study of blood T cell repertoires in COVID-19. Overall study: Donors in the United States, Italy and Spain gave samples during acute or convalescent COVID-19.

Per the study methods: Reference gene primer amplification yielded estimated nucleated cell counts. Some clones are missing from TCRdb's copy, which holds only in-frame ones; the method was immunoSEQ multiplex PCR. V, J and clone size were drawn from that table, and D and trimming were deduced from the DNA. The sample consists of roughly 100,000 clones, about 90% of them appearing once. The sample consisted of peripheral blood. The receptor was isolated from a human donor in a cohort sampled during active COVID-19. The V gene is TRBV5-4, the J gene TRBJ1-3; TRBD1 matches 9 bases. CDR3 DNA sequence: TGTGCCAGCAGCTTGGAACTCGCGAGGACAGGGGCGAACACCATATATTTT. Its protein is CASSLELARTGANTIYF.